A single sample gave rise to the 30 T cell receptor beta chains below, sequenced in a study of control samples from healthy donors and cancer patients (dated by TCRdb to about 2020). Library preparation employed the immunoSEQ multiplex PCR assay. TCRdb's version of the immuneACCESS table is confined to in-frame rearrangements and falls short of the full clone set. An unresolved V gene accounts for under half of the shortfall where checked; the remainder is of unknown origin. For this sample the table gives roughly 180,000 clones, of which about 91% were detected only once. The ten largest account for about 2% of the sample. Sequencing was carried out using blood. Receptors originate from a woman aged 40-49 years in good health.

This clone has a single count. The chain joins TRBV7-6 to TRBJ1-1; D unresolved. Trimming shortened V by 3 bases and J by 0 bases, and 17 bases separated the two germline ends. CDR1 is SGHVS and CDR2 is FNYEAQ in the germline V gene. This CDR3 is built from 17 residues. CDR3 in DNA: TGTGCCAGCAGCTTTTTGACCCCGCGAGCGATGAACACTGAAGCTTTCTTT. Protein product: CASSFLTPRAMNTEAFF.

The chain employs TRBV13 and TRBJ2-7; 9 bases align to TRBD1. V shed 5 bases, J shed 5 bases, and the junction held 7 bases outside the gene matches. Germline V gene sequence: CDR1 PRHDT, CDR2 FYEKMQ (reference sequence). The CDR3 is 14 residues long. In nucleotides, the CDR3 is TGTGCCAGCAGCGAACGGACAGGGGACAACGAGCAGTACTTC. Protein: CASSERTGDNEQYF. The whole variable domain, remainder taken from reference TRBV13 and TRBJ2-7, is AAGVIQSPRHLIKEKRETATLKCYPIPRHDTVYWYQQGPGQDPQFLISFYEKMQSDKGSIPDRFSAQQFSDYHSELNMSSLELGDSALYFCASSERTGDNEQYFGPGTRLTVT.

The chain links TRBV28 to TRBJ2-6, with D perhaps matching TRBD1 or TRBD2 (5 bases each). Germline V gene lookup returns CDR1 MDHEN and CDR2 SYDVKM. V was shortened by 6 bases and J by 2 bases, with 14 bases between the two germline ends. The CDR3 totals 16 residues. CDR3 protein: CASRKMGDAGANVLTF. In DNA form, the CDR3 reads TGTGCCAGCAGAAAAATGGGGGACGCTGGGGCCAACGTCCTGACTTTC.

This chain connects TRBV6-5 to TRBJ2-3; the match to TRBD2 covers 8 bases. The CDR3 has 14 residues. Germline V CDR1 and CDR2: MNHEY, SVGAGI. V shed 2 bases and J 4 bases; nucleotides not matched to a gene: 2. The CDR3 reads CASSYGTSSDTQYF. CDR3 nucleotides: TGTGCCAGCAGTTACGGGACTAGTTCAGATACGCAGTATTTT.

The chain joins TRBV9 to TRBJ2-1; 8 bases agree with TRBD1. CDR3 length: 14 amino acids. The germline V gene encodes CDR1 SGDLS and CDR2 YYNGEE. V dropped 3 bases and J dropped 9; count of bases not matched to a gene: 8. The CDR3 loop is CASSGTGLLLEQFF. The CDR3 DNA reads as TGTGCCAGCAGCGGGACAGGGTTGCTCCTTGAGCAGTTCTTC.

CDR3 DNA: TGTGCCAGCAGCTCAAGTCGGTTCCCCAATGAGCAGTTCTTC. This sequence encodes CASSSSRFPNEQFF. The chain has TRBV11-1 and TRBJ2-1; D remains ambiguous. This CDR3 is built from 14 residues. V lost 4 bases, J lost 6 bases, and 13 bases lay in between. Germline CDR1 reads SGHAT; CDR2 reads FQDESV (reference sequence).

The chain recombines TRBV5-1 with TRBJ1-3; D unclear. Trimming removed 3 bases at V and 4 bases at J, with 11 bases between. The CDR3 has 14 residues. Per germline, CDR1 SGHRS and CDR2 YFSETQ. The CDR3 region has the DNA TGCGCCAGCAGCTCGACAATTGCCGGAAACACCATATATTTT. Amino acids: CASSSTIAGNTIYF. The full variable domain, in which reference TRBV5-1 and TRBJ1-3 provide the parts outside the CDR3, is KAGVTQTPRYLIKTRGQQVTLSCSPISGHRSVSWYQQTPGQGLQFLFEYFSETQRNKGNFPGRFSGRQFSNSRSEMNVSTLELGDSALYLCASSSTIAGNTIYFGEGSWLTVV.

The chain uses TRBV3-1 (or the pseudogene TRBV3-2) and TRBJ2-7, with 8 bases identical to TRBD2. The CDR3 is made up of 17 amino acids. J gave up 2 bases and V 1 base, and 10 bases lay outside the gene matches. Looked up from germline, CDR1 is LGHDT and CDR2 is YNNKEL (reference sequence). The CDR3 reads CASSQVPSGGGPYEQYF. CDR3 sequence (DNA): TGTGCCAGCAGCCAAGTCCCCTCAGGCGGGGGGCCCTACGAGCAGTACTTC.

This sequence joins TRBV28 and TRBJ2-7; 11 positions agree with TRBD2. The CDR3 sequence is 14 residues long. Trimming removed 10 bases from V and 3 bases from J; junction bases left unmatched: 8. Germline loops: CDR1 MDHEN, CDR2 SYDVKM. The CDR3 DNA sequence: TGTGCCACTGTCATAGCGGGGGGGGTCTACGAGCAGTACTTC. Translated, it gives CATVIAGGVYEQYF.

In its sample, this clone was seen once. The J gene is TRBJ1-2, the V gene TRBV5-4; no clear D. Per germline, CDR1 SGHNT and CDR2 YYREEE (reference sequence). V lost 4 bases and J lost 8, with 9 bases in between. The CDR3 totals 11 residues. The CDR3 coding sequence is TGTGCCAGCAGCACTCCCAGAGGCTACACCTTC. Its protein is CASSTPRGYTF.

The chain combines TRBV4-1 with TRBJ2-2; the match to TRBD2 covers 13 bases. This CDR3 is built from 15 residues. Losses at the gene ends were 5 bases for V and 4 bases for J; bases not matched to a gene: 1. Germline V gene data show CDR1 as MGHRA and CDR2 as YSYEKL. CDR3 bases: TGCGCCAGCAGCGGGACTAGCGGGGTCACCGGGGAGCTGTTTTTT. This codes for CASSGTSGVTGELFF.

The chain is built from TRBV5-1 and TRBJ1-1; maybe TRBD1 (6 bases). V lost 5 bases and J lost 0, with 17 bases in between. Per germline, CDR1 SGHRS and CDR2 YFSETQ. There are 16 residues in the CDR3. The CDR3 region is CASSQGPIPMNTEAFF. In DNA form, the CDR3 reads TGCGCCAGCAGTCAGGGGCCAATCCCTATGAACACTGAAGCTTTCTTT.

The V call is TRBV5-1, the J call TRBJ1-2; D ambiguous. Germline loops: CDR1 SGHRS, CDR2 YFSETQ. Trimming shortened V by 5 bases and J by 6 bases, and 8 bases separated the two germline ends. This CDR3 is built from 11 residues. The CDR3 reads CASRSSDGYTF. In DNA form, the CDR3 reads TGCGCCAGCAGGTCCAGCGATGGCTACACCTTC.

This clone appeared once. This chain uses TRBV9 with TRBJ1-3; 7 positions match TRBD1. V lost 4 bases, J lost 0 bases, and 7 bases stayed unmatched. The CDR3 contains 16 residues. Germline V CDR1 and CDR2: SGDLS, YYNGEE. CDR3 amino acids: CASSSPGQSSGNTIYF. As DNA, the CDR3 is TGTGCCAGCAGCTCCCCGGGACAGAGCTCTGGAAACACCATATATTTT.

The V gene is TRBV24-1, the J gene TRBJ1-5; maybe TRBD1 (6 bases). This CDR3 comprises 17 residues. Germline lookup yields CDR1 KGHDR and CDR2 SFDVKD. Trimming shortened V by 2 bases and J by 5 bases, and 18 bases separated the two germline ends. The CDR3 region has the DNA TGTGCCACCAGTGATTATTTCGGGGGGGGCATGTATCAGCCCCAGCATTTT. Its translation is CATSDYFGGGMYQPQHF.

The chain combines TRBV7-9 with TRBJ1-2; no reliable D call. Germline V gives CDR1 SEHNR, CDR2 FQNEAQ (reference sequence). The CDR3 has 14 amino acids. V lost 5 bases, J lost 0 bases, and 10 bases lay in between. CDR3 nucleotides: TGTGCCAGCAGCGGGCGGCTAGCTAACTATGGCTACACCTTC. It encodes CASSGRLANYGYTF.

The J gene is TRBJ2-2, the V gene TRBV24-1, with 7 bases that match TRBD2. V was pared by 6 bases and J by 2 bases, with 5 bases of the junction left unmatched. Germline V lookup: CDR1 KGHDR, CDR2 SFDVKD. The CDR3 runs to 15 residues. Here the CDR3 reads CATSPGTINTGELFF. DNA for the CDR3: TGTGCCACCAGTCCCGGGACTATAAACACCGGGGAGCTGTTTTTT.

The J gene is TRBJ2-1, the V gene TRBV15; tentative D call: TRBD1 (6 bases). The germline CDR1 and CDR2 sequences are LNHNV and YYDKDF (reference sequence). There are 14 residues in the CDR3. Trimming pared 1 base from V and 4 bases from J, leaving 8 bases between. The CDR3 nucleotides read TGTGCCACCAGCAGAGCCGGACAGTACAATGAGCAGTTCTTC. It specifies CATSRAGQYNEQFF.

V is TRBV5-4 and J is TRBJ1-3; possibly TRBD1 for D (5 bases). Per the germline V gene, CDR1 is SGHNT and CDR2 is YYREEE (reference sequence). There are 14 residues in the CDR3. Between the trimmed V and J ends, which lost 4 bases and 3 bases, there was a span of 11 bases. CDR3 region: CASSIQGDGNTIYF. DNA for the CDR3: TGTGCCAGCAGCATCCAGGGCGATGGAAACACCATATATTTT.

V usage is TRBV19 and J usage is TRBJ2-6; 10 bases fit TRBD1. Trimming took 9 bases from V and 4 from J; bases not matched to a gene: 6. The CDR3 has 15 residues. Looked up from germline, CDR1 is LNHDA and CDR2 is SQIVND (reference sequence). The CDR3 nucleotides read TGTGCCAGCGGACAGGGGGAGGCCGGGGCCAACGTCCTGACTTTC. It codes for CASGQGEAGANVLTF.

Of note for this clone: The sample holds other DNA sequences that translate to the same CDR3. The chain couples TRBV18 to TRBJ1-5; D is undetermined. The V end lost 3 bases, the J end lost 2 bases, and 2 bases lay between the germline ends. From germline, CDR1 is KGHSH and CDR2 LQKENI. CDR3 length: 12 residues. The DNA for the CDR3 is TGTGCCAGCTCACCGGGCAATCAGCCCCAGCATTTT. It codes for CASSPGNQPQHF. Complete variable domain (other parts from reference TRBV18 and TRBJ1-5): NAGVMQNPRHLVRRRGQEARLRCSPMKGHSHVYWYRQLPEEGLKFMVYLQKENIIDESGMPKERFSAEFPKEGPSILRIQQVVRGDSAAYFCASSPGNQPQHFGDGTRLSIL.

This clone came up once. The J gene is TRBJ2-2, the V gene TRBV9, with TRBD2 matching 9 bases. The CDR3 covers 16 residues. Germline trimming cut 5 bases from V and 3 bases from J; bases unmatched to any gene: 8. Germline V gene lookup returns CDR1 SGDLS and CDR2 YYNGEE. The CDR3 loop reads CASSPEASGDTGELFF. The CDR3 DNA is TGTGCCAGCAGTCCGGAGGCTAGCGGGGACACCGGGGAGCTGTTTTTT.

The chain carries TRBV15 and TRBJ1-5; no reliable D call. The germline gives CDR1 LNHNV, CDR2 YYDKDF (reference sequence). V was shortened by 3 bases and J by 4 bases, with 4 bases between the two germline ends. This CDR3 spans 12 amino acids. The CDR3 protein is CATSRENQPQHF. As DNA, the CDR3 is TGTGCCACCAGCAGGGAAAATCAGCCCCAGCATTTT.

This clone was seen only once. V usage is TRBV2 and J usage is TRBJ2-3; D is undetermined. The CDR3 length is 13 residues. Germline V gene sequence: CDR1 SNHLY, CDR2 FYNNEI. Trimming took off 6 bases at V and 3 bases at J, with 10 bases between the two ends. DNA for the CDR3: TGTGCCAGCAGCGGCGGTTCGACAGATACGCAGTATTTT. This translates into CASSGGSTDTQYF.

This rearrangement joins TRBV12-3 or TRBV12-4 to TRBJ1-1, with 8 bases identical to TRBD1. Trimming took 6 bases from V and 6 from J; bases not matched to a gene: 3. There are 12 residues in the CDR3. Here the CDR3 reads CASSSTGAEAFF. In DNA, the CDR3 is TGTGCCAGCAGCTCGACAGGGGCTGAAGCTTTCTTT.

DNA of the CDR3: TGTGCCAGCAGCTTGGGGAGGCAGGGGGATGGCTACACCTTC. Protein: CASSLGRQGDGYTF. This chain connects TRBV5-6 to TRBJ1-2; TRBD1 matches 7 bases. The CDR3 totals 14 residues. The J segment lost 6 bases and the V segment lost 0 bases, leaving 5 bases of the junction unmatched. Germline V lookup: CDR1 SGHDT, CDR2 YYEEEE.

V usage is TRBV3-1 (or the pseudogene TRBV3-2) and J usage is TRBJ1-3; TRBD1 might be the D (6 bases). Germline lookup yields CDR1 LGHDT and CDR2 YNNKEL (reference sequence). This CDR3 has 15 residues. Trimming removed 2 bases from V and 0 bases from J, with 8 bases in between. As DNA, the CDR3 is TGTGCCAGCAGCCAACAGGGGACCTCTGGAAACACCATATATTTT. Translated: CASSQQGTSGNTIYF.

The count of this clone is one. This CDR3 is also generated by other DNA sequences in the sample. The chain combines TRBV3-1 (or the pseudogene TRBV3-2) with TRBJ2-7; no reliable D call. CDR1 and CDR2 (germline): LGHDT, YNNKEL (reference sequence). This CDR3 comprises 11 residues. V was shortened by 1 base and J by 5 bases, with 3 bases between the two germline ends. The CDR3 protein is CASSQVDEQYF. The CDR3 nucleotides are TGTGCCAGCAGCCAAGTAGACGAGCAGTACTTC.

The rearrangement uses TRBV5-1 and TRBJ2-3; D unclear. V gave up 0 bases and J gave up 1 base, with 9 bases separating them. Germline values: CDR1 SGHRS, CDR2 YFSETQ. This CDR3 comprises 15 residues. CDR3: CASSLGVIGTDTQYF. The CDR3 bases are TGCGCCAGCAGCTTGGGGGTAATCGGCACAGATACGCAGTATTTT.

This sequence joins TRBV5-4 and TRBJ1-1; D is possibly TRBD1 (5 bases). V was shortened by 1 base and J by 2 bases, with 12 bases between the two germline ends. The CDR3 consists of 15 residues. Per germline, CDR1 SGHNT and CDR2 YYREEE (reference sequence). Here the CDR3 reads CASSLITGQNTEAFF. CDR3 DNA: TGTGCCAGCAGCTTGATAACAGGCCAAAACACTGAAGCTTTCTTT.